A single sample is the source of the 2 T cell receptor beta chains below, sequenced in a study of cytomegalovirus exposure and HLA in healthy donors. This PCR relied on a set of 60 Vbeta primers and 13 Jbeta primers. The assay was immunoSEQ multiplex PCR, and TCRdb's table has in-frame clones only and misses some. Of around 170,000 clones in the sample, over 80% are singletons; the top ten hold about 1.4%. Material: PBMCs. Every receptor here comes from a woman in her late teens or twenties in good health and CMV-seronegative.

The chain uses TRBV7-9 and TRBJ2-4; TRBD1 matches 7 bases. CDR3 length equals 16 residues. The V gene's germline CDR1 is SEHNR and CDR2 FQNEAQ (reference sequence). J was trimmed by 3 bases and V by 0 bases; bases with no gene match: 5. CDR3 in amino acids: CASSLAYGTVKNIQYF. CDR3 nucleotides: TGTGCCAGCAGCTTAGCATACGGGACAGTCAAAAACATTCAGTACTTC.

The chain carries TRBV2 and TRBJ2-3, with TRBD2 identical over 8 bases. CDR1 and CDR2 (germline): SNHLY, FYNNEI. Losses at the gene ends were 6 bases for V and 2 bases for J; bases not matched to a gene: 7. This CDR3 is 15 amino acids long. Here the CDR3 reads CASRDLAGTTDTQYF. CDR3 bases: TGTGCCAGCAGGGACTTAGCGGGGACCACAGATACGCAGTATTTT.